This record concerns one T cell receptor beta chain sequence. This clonotype was seen ten or more times. Its antigen is not yet known. The input lacks base qualities; no much larger clone sits a single base away. Library preparation was by 5' RACE. The run used an Illumina HiSeq 2000. Template switching introduced a universal primer binding site; the final cDNA contained a unique molecular identifier, enabling accurate counting of TCR cDNA molecules. First-strand cDNA for TCR alpha and beta chains was synthesized from specific primers in the conserved constant-segment region. To control for contamination, each cDNA library was double barcoded with a SMART-Mk sample barcode plus Illumina barcodes. TruSeq adapter sequences, together with Illumina sample barcodes, were added in two successive PCR steps. The Illumina HiSeq platform was used with custom primers to sequence TCR alpha and beta cDNA libraries. In the source study's methods: Unique molecular identifiers were extracted from raw reads with MiGEC, and CDR3 positions were determined with MiXCR. For each individual, recombination models were inferred using an EM algorithm with the repgenHMM and IGoR tools. The analysis of shared clonotypes was done with the tcR package in R, with sharing normalized by the product of cloneset sizes. Out-of-frame nonproductive sequences were analyzed to study raw recombination free of thymic and clonal selection effects. TCRdb reanalyzed the raw reads on its own, using fastp at Q25 for trimming and MiXCR for clone calling, and kept in-frame beta chains. A single entry per CDR3 protein holds the most common genes and DNA from its merged rows. Here the V and J calls rest on TCRdb's processing, not on the authors' analysis. For this sample the table gives about 250,000 distinct CDR3 sequences, of which about 8% were detected only once. Around 3% of the sample belongs to the ten largest clones.

The source of the sample is a study of identical twins (dated by TCRdb to between 2015 and 2016). Turning to the overall study: TCR alpha and beta repertoires from monozygotic twins, unrelated adults of various ages and cord blood were deep-sequenced to test whether fetal clonotypes persist. To rule out contamination, replicate twin experiments were performed at different times with different library preparation protocols.

What the authors observed across the whole study: Zero-insertion analyses could be partly confounded by invariant T cells such as MAIT and iNKT, though diverse VJ usage argued against such confounding for most clonotypes. Out-of-frame TCR alpha sharing in monozygotic twins was systematically underestimated by recombination models, whereas sharing between unrelated individuals was in agreement with the recombination models. Because the same donors could not be followed over many years, the conclusions relied on cross-sectional statistical analysis. Compared with coincidental sharing between unrelated individuals, out-of-frame TCR alpha sequences shared between twins had an excess of sequences with low generation probability. Fewer insertions were carried by abundant cord blood beta clonotypes; a weaker similar trend was observed in young adult naive repertoires, while no such trend was observed in memory repertoires. In beta out-of-frame sequences, excess twin sharing was weaker, because having fewer shared sequences lowered the signal-to-noise ratio.

Every donor was a healthy Caucasian. Three pairs of female monozygotic twins, all aged roughly 18 to 30 years, were included in the twin cohort. Positive isolation kits from Invitrogen were used to isolate CD4+ and CD8+ T cell populations. The same data also went into a second study, on yellow fever vaccine responses in identical twins. Per that second paper: According to the authors, in identical twins the way T cells responded to vaccination appeared partly convergent and partly personalized. In the study, vaccine-responding T cell clones were precisely tracked in identical twins.

This TCR was sampled from a woman between 18 and 30 years old in good health. The material sequenced was CD8+ T cells sorted from blood.

The CDR3 region reads CASSLADSGGASEQFF. In nucleotides, the sequence is TGTGCCAGCAGCTTAGCCGATAGCGGGGGGGCGAGTGAGCAGTTCTTC. The chain is made from TRBV7-9 and TRBJ2-1; 11 bases in the junction line up with TRBD2. Its CDR3 holds 16 amino acids, cysteine through phenylalanine. Just CDR3 DNA is preserved here, 48 bases in frame from base 1. CDR1 and CDR2 are drawn from the germline V gene (reference sequence): SEHNR, FQNEAQ. V is cut back by 0 bases and J by 9 bases, with 7 bases in the junction unmatched.